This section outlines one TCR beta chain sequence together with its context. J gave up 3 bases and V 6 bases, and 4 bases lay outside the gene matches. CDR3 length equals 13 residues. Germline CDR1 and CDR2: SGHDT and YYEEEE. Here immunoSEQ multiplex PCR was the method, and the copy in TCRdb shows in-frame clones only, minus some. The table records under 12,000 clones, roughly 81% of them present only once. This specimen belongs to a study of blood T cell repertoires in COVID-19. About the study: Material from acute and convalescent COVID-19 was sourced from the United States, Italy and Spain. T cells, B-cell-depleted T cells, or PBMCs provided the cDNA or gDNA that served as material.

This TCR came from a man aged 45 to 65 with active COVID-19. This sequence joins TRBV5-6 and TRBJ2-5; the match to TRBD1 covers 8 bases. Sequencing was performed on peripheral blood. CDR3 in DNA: TGTGCCAGCACCTCGGACAGGGAAGAGACCCAGTACTTC. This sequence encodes CASTSDREETQYF.